This T cell receptor beta chain was recorded in a study of cytomegalovirus exposure and HLA in healthy donors (dated by TCRdb to between 2016 and 2019). Looking at the study overall: In an earlier analysis of fewer than 750 of the donors, 250 to 300 Gb of sequence data and approximately 100 million unique TCR beta sequences from some 170 million T cells were reported. The number of donors typed differed by locus, with about 629-640 for A, B, C, DRB1 and DQB1, 522 for DQA1, 600 to 610 for DPA1, and 400 to 490 for DPB1. The genetic ancestry cluster associated with self-reported Caucasian donors included about four fifths of the 398 genotyped donors. Among 350 to 400 genotyped donors of the cohort, an average of about 240,000 unique TCR beta nucleotide sequences were sequenced per donor, roughly a sixth of them non-productive. Both class I and class II loci were covered by HLA typing, at four-digit resolution. Alongside the repertoire data, information on donor age, sex, ethnicity and CMV serostatus was compiled. To decide whether each TCR beta V gene segment behaved as functional or pseudogenic, an earlier analysis of nearly 600 of the donors relied on high-throughput TCR beta sequencing. Every discovery cohort repertoire had been produced on one sequencing platform. Using immunosequencing, the study profiled T cell repertoires from some 670 subjects and related those repertoires to cytomegalovirus serostatus. About 300 gigabases of sequencing data and roughly 81 million unique TCR sequences made up an early release that covered nearly 650 HLA-typed donors. A later analysis re-analyzed previously published TCR beta repertoires from 666 donors and added high-resolution HLA genotyping to study TCR occurrence patterns. In a later genetic analysis, genome-wide SNP genotypes for about three fifths of the 666 donors were used, and that subset was treated as a discovery cohort. Along with the approximately 600-subject first cohort, a separate validation cohort of roughly 110 different subjects was used. The aim of the study was to test whether cataloging public T cell receptors could identify signatures of past pathogen exposure. In the later analysis, no new phenotypic data were used to find candidate immune exposures; instead, reliance was placed on TCR beta sequences and their occurrence across donors. Because of strong linkage in the cohort, four or five DR-DQ haplotypes were treated as single units for association and clustering. To predict cytomegalovirus infection status, the study brought together high-throughput TCR immunosequencing, statistical association of individual TCRs with disease status, and machine learning.

The library relied on the immunoSEQ multiplex PCR assay. A mixture of 60 forward primers for TCR Vbeta segments and 13 reverse primers for TCR Jbeta segments was used in the multiplex PCR. Amplification of the CDR3 region of rearranged TCR beta genes was performed with a multiplex PCR assay on genomic DNA. The amplified TCR beta libraries were sequenced on the Illumina HiSeq System as 87-base-pair reads. Regarding the original processing steps: Across the 600 to 700 repertoires, a later analysis counted roughly 84 million unique TCR beta chains, roughly 11 million of which were shared by at least two donors. A nearest-neighbor algorithm error-corrected the raw reads and collapsed the reads into unique sequences, merging closely related sequences to remove PCR and sequencing errors. V, D and J gene segments were assigned by aligning CDR3 sequences to IMGT reference sequences. For a sequence to be retained, at least a six-nucleotide match to both a V gene segment and a J gene segment was required. A rearrangement was called productive if the CDR3 had no stop codons and remained in frame with V and J, and every other rearrangement was called non-productive. CDR3 was defined by IMGT convention, running from the second conserved V-encoded cysteine to the conserved J-encoded phenylalanine. The earlier analysis of some 550 of the donors excluded any sequence lacking an unambiguous match to a single V gene segment. An earlier analysis of some 500 of the donors classified V segments as functional when productive rearrangements were above 56.7% and as segregating when the standard deviation between donors was above 5%. A statistical classification framework was built for diagnosing cytomegalovirus status from the catalog of TCR beta chain sequences. In a later analysis, TCR nucleotide sequences were compared against IMGT/GENE-DB human TR gene sequences so that V and J genes could be assigned. Using the TCRdist pipeline, a later analysis assigned CDR3 sequences along with most-parsimonious VDJ recombination scenarios. A later analysis defined each TCR beta chain by its CDR3 amino acid sequence plus V-gene family, and excluded reads lacking a unique V-gene family. A later analysis removed over 500 highly shared, low-generation-probability nucleotide sequences to deal with suspected cross-contamination and a sequencing artifact. For each public chain, a later analysis derived a clonal expansion index from normalized ranks of inferred template counts within each repertoire. Generation probabilities in a later analysis came from a VDJ recombination model fitted to out-of-frame rearrangements, and those results were checked against IGoR. In a later analysis, TCR-TCR, TCR-HLA and TCR-CMV co-occurrence was scored with hypergeometric tests, and a repertoire-size bias correction was applied to TCR pairs. To estimate false discovery rates, a later analysis permuted the HLA or CMV assignments 20 times. In a later analysis, co-occurring TCRs were grouped using DBSCAN, with TCRdist sequence similarity added in when clustering inside HLA-allele-positive subsets. For co-occurrence clustering, repertoires with fewer than 30,000 or more than 120,000 public chains were excluded, along with four to six repertoires with anomalous nucleotide sharing. The clones in this table, taken by TCRdb from immuneACCESS, are in-frame only. Not every clone is retained; where verified, under half of the shortfall comes from an unresolved V gene, and the cause of the rest is unknown. That table is the source of V, J and clone size, and D and trimming were worked out from the DNA. The sample data list about 210,000 clones, and about 79% of these were observed just once. The biggest ten clones account for around 1.9% of the sample.

Spanning cysteine to phenylalanine, the CDR3 consists of 16 amino acids. The retained sequence is limited to the CDR3, 48 bases, with the frame set at the first base. The germline V gene supplies CDR1 SGHRS and CDR2 YFSETQ. Clipping removes 3 bases from V and 2 bases from J, with 4 as the unmatched junction base count. Overall results and qualifications from the work: A further reported finding was that TCR beta sequences accurately predicted the HLA-A and HLA-B alleles for most subjects in the first cohort. According to a later analysis, parvovirus B19, influenza, CMV and Epstein-Barr virus appeared linked to several top co-occurrence clusters. In a later genetic analysis, fewer N-insertions in productive TCRs were reported among donors in an Asian-associated ancestry cluster than the roughly 700-donor mean. The authors suggested that the approach could potentially be extended to other disease states and immunological phenotypes. In the study, around 150 TCR beta chains were listed as associated with cytomegalovirus. In a later analysis, the rate of TCR association differed among HLA loci, with DRB1 alleles having the most associated TCRs and HLA-C alleles having the fewest. Across donors, most TCR sequences were observed very rarely, whereas some public TCRs were present in many individuals. When HLA alleles, especially DR and DQ, strongly co-occurred, attributing TCR associations to individual alleles was difficult. In a later analysis, HLA-associated TCR beta chains were found to be more clonally expanded and to have lower generation probabilities than equally common non-associated chains. Linkage disequilibrium might explain the correlated functional status among segregating V segments, but an unknown experimental factor could not be excluded. A cluster of highly shared sequence variants was judged likely to be a technical artifact of the sequencing pipeline. In an earlier analysis of some 500 of the donors, most TCR beta V segments appeared in productive rearrangements about 90% or about 30% of the time, broadly matching IMGT annotations. Seventeen rarely observed V segments, including chromosome 9 orphons, were excluded from the earlier analysis of some 590 of the donors because counts were too low. Because some donors lacked HLA typing at each locus, the association tests relied only on the typed subset. The cohort was sequenced for TCR beta chains only, and without alpha or paired-chain data the features that could be detected were limited. Because the 87-base-pair reads could not distinguish some IMGT-functional V segments, including TRBV6-2 and TRBV6-3, those segments were excluded. According to a later analysis, most CMV-associated TCR beta chains appeared to be HLA-restricted, and the HLA associations seemed to be driven largely by CMV exposure. In vitro tests confirmed that a few of the cytomegalovirus-associated TCR beta chains recognize cytomegalovirus antigens. For the cohort, immune exposure information was limited to CMV serostatus. Specific HLA alleles were associated with roughly 16,000 TCR beta sequences at a false discovery rate of 0.05 in a later analysis. Cytomegalovirus status was reported to be diagnosed by the classifier with high specificity and sensitivity in both the original and validation cohorts. The presence/absence analyses assumed that sequencing depth was roughly uniform across donors, and that assumption may not be true. In a later genetic analysis, a missense DCLRE1C variant was associated with V-gene and J-gene trimming of TCR beta chains, and the association was replicated in an independent cohort.

The cohort was made up of under 800 healthy bone marrow donors. All cohort members were sampled while nominally healthy, although unrecorded immune exposures were likely present. The donor was CMV seronegative and belonged to the group of more than 300 seronegative cohort members. A peripheral blood sample was collected from each donor, and TCR beta sequencing was performed on peripheral blood mononuclear cells. The Qiagen DNeasy Blood Extraction Kit was used to extract genomic DNA from the blood cell samples. Notes on this clone: What this receptor recognizes is not known. No clone much larger than this one lies a single base away; base qualities are absent.

The receptor was isolated from a male donor in good health and CMV-seronegative. The chain is assembled from TRBV5-1 and TRBJ2-5; a stretch of 13 junction bases matches TRBD2. Material for sequencing was PBMCs. CDR3 loop: CASSSRTSGGQETQYF. Read as DNA, the sequence is TGCGCCAGCAGCTCCCGGACTAGCGGGGGACAAGAGACCCAGTACTTC. Full variable domain (CDR3 extended with the reference TRBV5-1 and TRBJ2-5 proteins): KAGVTQTPRYLIKTRGQQVTLSCSPISGHRSVSWYQQTPGQGLQFLFEYFSETQRNKGNFPGRFSGRQFSNSRSEMNVSTLELGDSALYLCASSSRTSGGQETQYFGPGTRLLVL.